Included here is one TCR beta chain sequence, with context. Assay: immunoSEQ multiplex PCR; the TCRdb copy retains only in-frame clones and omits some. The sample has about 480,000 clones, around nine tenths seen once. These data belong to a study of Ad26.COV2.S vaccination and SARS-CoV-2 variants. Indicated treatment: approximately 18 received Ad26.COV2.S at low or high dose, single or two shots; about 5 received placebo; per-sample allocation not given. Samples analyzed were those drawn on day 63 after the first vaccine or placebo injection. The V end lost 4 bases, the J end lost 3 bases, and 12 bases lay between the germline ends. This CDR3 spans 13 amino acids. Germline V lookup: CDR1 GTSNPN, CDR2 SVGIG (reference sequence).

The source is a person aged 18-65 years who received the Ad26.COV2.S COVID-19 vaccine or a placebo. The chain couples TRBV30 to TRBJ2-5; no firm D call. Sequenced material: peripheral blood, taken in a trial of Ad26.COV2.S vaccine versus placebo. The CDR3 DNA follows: TGTGCCTGGACTCTACCTCCGGAAGAGACCCAGTACTTC. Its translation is CAWTLPPEETQYF.